The sequence of this T cell receptor (beta chain) was determined in a study of shared clonotypes between healthy human individuals. This clone was observed once. V gave up 5 bases and J gave up 1 base, with 19 bases separating them. The CDR3 runs 17 residues. Germline lookup yields CDR1 SGHTA and CDR2 FQGTGA. 250 to 300 ng DNA, tens of thousands of T cell genomes, went into unsorted PBMC replicate PCRs. The protocol was immunoSEQ multiplex PCR, while the TCRdb copy is restricted to in-frame clones and leaves out a portion. The sample yields 450,000 or so clones, 70% to 80% seen once. V gene TRBV7-3 combines with J gene TRBJ2-3; tentatively, D is TRBD1 (6 bases). Sequencing was performed on PBMCs. The clonotype comes from a woman aged 40 to 55 in good health. Some clones in this sample may be carry-over from other donors' samples. DNA of the CDR3: TGTGCCAGCAGCCTCAACGCTGGGGGCCGCGGCACAGATACGCAGTATTTT. It codes for CASSLNAGGRGTDTQYF.